This T cell receptor (beta chain) was captured in a study of identical twins. Of note for this clonotype: As yet, its antigen is unknown.

Study conclusions and caveats: Less excess twin sharing appeared in beta out-of-frame sequences. The study reached conclusions through statistical analysis that was cross-sectional, not following the same donors. Insertions were reduced in abundant cord blood beta clonotypes but not in memory repertoires.

Template switching added a universal primer binding site, and final cDNA carried unique molecular identifiers. TCRdb ran MiXCR on the 5' RACE reads and lists one entry per CDR3 protein. The sample carries approximately 470,000 distinct CDR3 sequences, approximately 15% recorded once. This sample was shared with a second study, whose subject was yellow fever vaccine responses in identical twins.

The clonotype comes from a young woman in good health. The sample was CD4+ T cells sorted from blood.

CDR3 sequence reads: CASSMGGVSYEQYF. The CDR3 coding sequence is TGTGCCAGTAGTATGGGAGGAGTCTCCTACGAGCAGTACTTC. This chain joins TRBV19 and TRBJ2-7, with TRBD2 as a possible D gene (6 bases). The CDR3 covers 14 residues. The V end lost 3 bases, the J end lost 0 bases, and 9 bases lay between the germline ends. Germline lookup yields CDR1 LNHDA and CDR2 SQIVND (reference sequence).